The 5 T cell receptor beta chains below were found in one sample sequenced in a study of T cells in women clearing cervical HPV infection. Here immunoSEQ multiplex PCR was the method, and the copy in TCRdb shows in-frame clones only, minus some. Seen in this sample are tens of thousands of clones; the ten most common clones hold 1.5% to 2%. The sequenced sample consisted of blood buffy coat. All receptors derive from a woman aged 18 to 75 with a cervical HPV16 infection that either progressed to CIN3+ or cleared (not recorded which).

Points on this clone: The read gets to within 3 residues of the CDR3 end, and the germline J gene fills in the rest. V and J are TRBV4-1 and TRBJ2-3, with 7 bases that match TRBD2. Trimming at V came to 5 bases and at J to 0 bases, leaving 2 bases not matched to a gene. Germline assignment: CDR1 MGHRA and CDR2 YSYEKL. This CDR3 comprises 14 residues. CDR3 amino acids: CASSNSGSTDTQYF. The sequenced CDR3 bases are TGCGCCAGCAGCAATAGCGGGAGCACAGATACG.

On this clone itself: The DNA ends 3 residues before the CDR3 does, and the rest of the CDR3 is filled in from the germline J gene. The J gene is TRBJ2-7, the V gene TRBV6-2 or TRBV6-3; D unclear. The V and J ends lost 6 bases and 2 bases respectively, with 14 bases between them. The length of the CDR3 is 14 residues. Germline-derived CDR1 and CDR2 are MNHEY and SVGEGT. The CDR3 reads CASSLTRTTYEQYF. The sequenced part of the CDR3 DNA is TGTGCCAGCAGCTTGACACGAACGACCTACGAG.

As regards this clone: The observed sequence ends 3 residues before the CDR3 terminus, with the missing tail filled in from the germline J gene. This chain links TRBV4-2 with TRBJ1-6; 9 bases line up with TRBD1. The germline CDR1 and CDR2 sequences are LGHNA and YNFKEQ. The CDR3 runs 16 residues. After removal of 0 bases from V and 9 bases from J, the junction contained 6 bases not matched to a gene. The CDR3 loop reads CASSQDRDRVGSPLHF. CDR3 DNA (partial): TGTGCCAGCAGCCAAGACCGGGACAGGGTTGGTTCACCC.

To note about this clone: The CDR3 end lies 3 residues beyond the end of the read and is filled in from the germline J gene. The chain recombines TRBV2 with TRBJ1-1; D unclear. Trimming pared 4 bases from V and 0 bases from J, leaving 6 bases between. CDR1 is SNHLY, CDR2 FYNNEI, per germline. The CDR3 has 13 residues. The CDR3 here is CASSAQMNTEAFF. The CDR3 bases that were read are TGTGCCAGCAGTGCACAAATGAACACTGAA.

With regard to this clone: The read stops 3 residues short of the end of the CDR3; the missing end is completed from the germline J gene. The chain links TRBV28 to TRBJ1-2, with 8 bases lining up with TRBD1. CDR1 and CDR2 (germline): MDHEN, SYDVKM. CDR3 size: 13 residues. The V and J ends lost 6 bases and 4 bases, in that order; junction bases with no gene match: 4. CDR3 protein: CASRQGGGYGYTF. CDR3 DNA, as far as it was read: TGTGCCAGCAGACAGGGGGGCGGCTATGGC.